The subject of this entry is one TCR beta chain. Its specificity is unknown. The record originates from a study of cytomegalovirus exposure and HLA in healthy donors. This PCR relied on a set of 60 Vbeta primers and 13 Jbeta primers. Measured with immunoSEQ multiplex PCR; TCRdb has only the in-frame clones, and not every one. The sample contains around 160,000 clones, 68% of which appear only once. The CDR3 covers 15 residues. Study-wide findings and caveats: Sequencing likely caused a cluster of highly shared sequence variants. Later analysis associated a missense DCLRE1C variant with TCR beta V- and J-gene trimming.

The clonotype comes from a woman between 18 and 30 years old in good health and CMV-seropositive. This chain joins TRBV1 and TRBJ2-7; the table names TRBD2, a call not compared with the DNA. TRBV1 is listed as a pseudogene. The specimen was PBMCs. The CDR3 coding sequence is TGCACCAGCAGGCAAACTAGCGGGTCAACCTACGAGCAGTACTTC. Amino acid sequence: CTSRQTSGSTYEQYF.